Listed here are 23 T cell receptor beta chains from one sample, sequenced in a study of regulatory T cells in long-lasting Graves disease. Noted time point: newly diagnosed GD, antithyroid drugs for less than 3 months. PBMC RNA was the source of the TCR library. HTBI primers from iRepertoire and Arm-PCR of CDR3 regions yielded the TCR beta libraries. TCRdb used MiXCR to reprocess the multiplex PCR reads, holding one entry per CDR3 protein. Here the sample spans approximately 540,000 distinct CDR3 sequences, around 12% being singletons. These data were likewise used in another study, on T cells in Graves' hyperthyroidism and ophthalmopathy.

The source material was peripheral blood mononuclear cells (PBMCs), sampled at new diagnosis, from a patient treated with antithyroid drugs. The receptors here all came from a woman aged 25 to 45 with Graves disease.

There are many counts of this clonotype. V gene TRBV2 combines with J gene TRBJ1-3; D is ambiguous. The germline V and J ends were trimmed by 4 bases and 0 bases, with 7 bases remaining between them. Germline CDR1 is SNHLY and CDR2 is FYNNEI. The CDR3 is 14 residues long. The CDR3 nucleotides read TGTGCCAGCAGTGGCGGGTTCTCTGGAAACACCATATATTTT. Translating it yields CASSGGFSGNTIYF.

This clonotype was counted ten times or more. The chain employs TRBV2 and TRBJ1-2; D may be TRBD1 (5 bases). V lost 9 bases and J lost 6, with 17 bases in between. CDR3 length: 13 residues. Germline assignment: CDR1 SNHLY and CDR2 FYNNEI. CDR3 bases: TGTGCCAGTATGACAGCAGAAAGGGATGGCTACACCTTC. It specifies CASMTAERDGYTF.

This clonotype was recorded at least ten times. The CDR3 DNA sequence: TGTGCCAGCAGCTTAGAGGGCAGGGCTAACTATGGCTACACCTTC. Its protein product is CASSLEGRANYGYTF. The genes are TRBV11-3 and TRBJ1-2, with D maybe TRBD1 (5 bases). The CDR3 has 15 residues. Between the trimmed V and J ends, which lost 0 bases and 0 bases, there was a span of 8 bases. Germline V gene data show CDR1 as SGHNT and CDR2 as YENEEA. The whole variable domain, remainder taken from reference TRBV11-3 and TRBJ1-2, is EAGVVQSPRYKIIEKKQPVAFWCNPISGHNTLYWYLQNLGQGPELLIRYENEEAVDDSQLPKDRFSAERLKGVDSTLKIQPAELGDSAVYLCASSLEGRANYGYTFGSGTRLTVV.

This clonotype was counted ten times or more. V usage is TRBV20-1 and J usage is TRBJ1-2, with D tentatively TRBD1 (5 bases). Trimming removed 0 bases at V and 0 bases at J, with 8 bases between. This CDR3 spans 14 amino acids. In germline, CDR1 is DFQATT, CDR2 SNEGSKA (reference sequence). CDR3 amino acids: CSARDTGANYGYTF. The CDR3 bases are TGCAGTGCTAGAGATACGGGGGCTAACTATGGCTACACCTTC.

The rearrangement uses TRBV19 and TRBJ2-2; the match to TRBD2 covers 8 bases. CDR1 LNHDA and CDR2 SQIVND come from the germline V gene (reference sequence). V dropped 5 bases and J dropped 0; count of bases not matched to a gene: 8. The CDR3 sequence is 17 residues long. DNA of the CDR3: TGTGCCAGTAGTGACCCGCTCGGGGGGGCGAACACCGGGGAGCTGTTTTTT. Residues: CASSDPLGGANTGELFF.

This clonotype was seen only a few times. The J gene is TRBJ2-1, the V gene TRBV27; D is ambiguous. V gave up 3 bases and J gave up 6 bases, with 9 bases separating them. Looked up from germline, CDR1 is MNHEY and CDR2 is SMNVEV (reference sequence). This CDR3 is built from 13 residues. The CDR3 nucleotides are TGTGCCAGCAGTTTTGCGTTTCCCAATGAGCAGTTCTTC. As protein: CASSFAFPNEQFF.

About this clonotype: It may be a read error: a sequence one base away is much more abundant. J is TRBJ2-1 and V is TRBV6-2 or TRBV6-3; perhaps TRBD2 as D (6 bases). With 10 bases removed from V and 8 bases from J, the gap between germline ends came to 21 bases. Germline V lookup: CDR1 MNHEY, CDR2 SVGEGT. This CDR3 is 14 amino acids long. DNA for the CDR3: TGTGCCACCCGGGGAAGCGGGTGGGGCCATGAGCAGTTCTTC. Protein product: CATRGSGWGHEQFF.

This chain joins TRBV9 and TRBJ2-3; D is uncertain. CDR3 size: 14 residues. Deletions cut 4 bases from V and 3 bases from J, with 12 bases between. Per germline, CDR1 SGDLS and CDR2 YYNGEE. The DNA for the CDR3 is TGTGCCAGCAGCTCACGACTTGAAACAGATACGCAGTATTTT. This encodes CASSSRLETDTQYF.

The sample holds many counts of this clonotype. This chain joins TRBV19 and TRBJ2-7, with TRBD2 identical over 7 bases. Trimming at V came to 4 bases and at J to 6 bases, leaving 6 bases not matched to a gene. CDR1 is LNHDA, CDR2 SQIVND, per germline (reference sequence). The CDR3 totals 13 residues. The CDR3 coding sequence is TGTGCCAGTAGTACTGGCGGGAGTCGCGAGCAGTACTTC. Translated: CASSTGGSREQYF.

This clonotype was seen many times. The V and J genes are TRBV20-1 and TRBJ1-6; 7 bases are a match to TRBD1. This CDR3 contains 14 residues. Germline loops: CDR1 DFQATT, CDR2 SNEGSKA (reference sequence). After removal of 5 bases from V and 7 bases from J, the junction contained 8 bases not matched to a gene. Here the CDR3 DNA reads TGCAGTGCTCGGAGATTACAGGGGAATTCACCCCTCCACTTT. Amino acid sequence: CSARRLQGNSPLHF.

This clonotype was seen ten or more times. This chain uses TRBV12-3 or TRBV12-4 with TRBJ2-2; D unresolved. The ends were cut back, 3 bases at V and 6 bases at J, with 5 bases in the middle. The CDR3 consists of 12 residues. CDR3 sequence reads: CASSFWAGELFF. The CDR3 nucleotides are TGTGCCAGCAGTTTTTGGGCCGGGGAGCTGTTTTTT.

This clonotype turned up a few times. The rearrangement links TRBV7-2 to TRBJ2-1; possible D gene TRBD2, 6 bases. Trimming took off 2 bases at V and 7 bases at J, with 12 bases between the two ends. Germline CDR1 SGHTA, CDR2 FQGNSA. This CDR3 is built from 14 residues. The CDR3 DNA sequence: TGTGCCAGCAGCTTATACGGGAGTGGTAATGAGCAGTTCTTC. Translated, it gives CASSLYGSGNEQFF.

This clonotype was found a few times. The chain couples TRBV28 to TRBJ2-5; D is possibly TRBD1 (6 bases). This CDR3 region has 13 residues. In germline, CDR1 is MDHEN, CDR2 SYDVKM. Between the trimmed V and J ends, which lost 7 bases and 4 bases, there was a span of 13 bases. CDR3 in DNA: TGTGCCAGCATCAGGGGAGATACAGAGACCCAGTACTTC. Protein product: CASIRGDTETQYF.

This clonotype was found many times. The chain joins TRBV20-1 to TRBJ1-4; D may be TRBD1 (6 bases). Trimming removed 6 bases from V and 8 bases from J, with 19 bases in between. Germline V gene data show CDR1 as DFQATT and CDR2 as SNEGSKA (reference sequence). The CDR3 loop spans 14 amino acids. CDR3 DNA sequence: TGCAGTGCCGGTGGGGGCCCGGGTGGGGAAAAACTGTTTTTT. Translating it yields CSAGGGPGGEKLFF.

This chain connects TRBV28 to TRBJ2-7, with 7 bases lining up with TRBD1. This CDR3 has 16 residues. Germline V lookup: CDR1 MDHEN, CDR2 SYDVKM. V shed 1 base and J 5 bases; nucleotides not matched to a gene: 11. The CDR3 region is CASSLYRTGVRNEQYF. The CDR3, as DNA: TGTGCCAGCAGTTTATACCGGACAGGTGTCAGGAACGAGCAGTACTTC.

The chain is built from TRBV11-2 and TRBJ2-2; 8 bases map to TRBD2. The germline V gene encodes CDR1 SGHAT and CDR2 FQNNGV. The CDR3 is 19 residues long. The V gene end was trimmed by 5 bases and the J gene end by 2 bases; junction bases not matched to a gene: 16. The DNA for the CDR3 is TGTGCCAGCAGCCAGGGTAGGGTAGCGGGGATACGTAACACCGGGGAGCTGTTTTTT. Encoded protein: CASSQGRVAGIRNTGELFF.

This chain joins TRBV5-1 and TRBJ2-3; tentatively, D is TRBD1 (6 bases). The germline V and J ends were trimmed by 0 bases and 1 base, with 9 bases remaining between them. The CDR3 is 15 residues long. Per germline, CDR1 SGHRS and CDR2 YFSETQ. The CDR3 bases are TGCGCCAGCAGCTTGGGGGACATACGCACAGATACGCAGTATTTT. Its translation: CASSLGDIRTDTQYF.

The table lists this clonotype with many counts. The chain carries TRBV2 and TRBJ1-4; D might be TRBD1 (6 bases). The CDR3 is 14 amino acids. Germline values: CDR1 SNHLY, CDR2 FYNNEI. Trimming pared 6 bases from V and 4 bases from J, leaving 12 bases between. The CDR3 spells CASSKTGFNEKLFF. CDR3 DNA sequence: TGTGCCAGCAGCAAGACAGGATTTAATGAAAAACTGTTTTTT. Full variable domain (rest looked up from reference TRBV2 and TRBJ1-4): EPEVTQTPSHQVTQMGQEVILRCVPISNHLYFYWYRQILGQKVEFLVSFYNNEISEKSEIFDDQFSVERPDGSNFTLKIRSTKLEDSAMYFCASSKTGFNEKLFFGSGTQLSVL.

In its sample, this clonotype was seen a few times. The CDR3 loop reads CASSLLDLNYGYTF. The CDR3, as DNA: TGTGCCAGCAGCCTATTGGATCTTAACTATGGCTACACCTTC. This chain uses TRBV16 with TRBJ1-2; D unclear. Germline V gives CDR1 KGHSY, CDR2 FQNENV. The CDR3 contains 14 residues. V was pared by 4 bases and J by 1 base, with 10 bases between.

This clonotype was counted only a few times. The gene calls are TRBV5-1 and TRBJ2-1; 7 positions agree with TRBD2. J was trimmed by 9 bases and V by 7 bases; bases with no gene match: 13. This CDR3 has 14 residues. The germline V gene encodes CDR1 SGHRS and CDR2 YFSETQ. The CDR3 bases are TGCGCCAGCCTCCTCCCTGGGAGGGAGGGTGAGCAGTTCTTC. Its protein product is CASLLPGREGEQFF.

This clonotype appeared many times. CDR3 in amino acids: CASSPSPGTAYGYTF. The CDR3 DNA reads as TGTGCCAGCAGCCCATCGCCGGGGACAGCCTATGGCTACACCTTC. The rearrangement links TRBV7-3 to TRBJ1-2; 7 bases fit TRBD1. Germline loops: CDR1 SGHTA, CDR2 FQGTGA. This CDR3 is 15 amino acids long. Unmatched junction bases numbered 10, after V lost 5 bases and J lost 4 bases.

This clonotype was counted only a few times. A read error may be the cause here, since a much bigger clone is one base away. V usage is TRBV2 and J usage is TRBJ1-5; no clear D. The CDR3 is 15 residues long. Germline loops: CDR1 SNHLY, CDR2 FYNNEI. Trimming removed 6 bases from V and 5 bases from J, with 17 bases in between. CDR3: CASRVDIQGHQPQHF. The CDR3, as DNA: TGTGCCAGCAGGGTTGACATCCAAGGGCATCAGCCCCAGCATTTT.

At least ten counts were recorded for this clonotype. The chain joins TRBV27 to TRBJ2-1, with 11 bases fitting TRBD2. The V segment lost 0 bases and the J segment 4 bases; nucleotides outside the gene matches: 2. This CDR3 region has 16 residues. Per germline, CDR1 MNHEY and CDR2 SMNVEV (reference sequence). CDR3 sequence (DNA): TGTGCCAGCAGTTTATCGGGGACTAGCGGATACAATGAGCAGTTCTTC. Protein: CASSLSGTSGYNEQFF.